Given below is one TCR beta chain in context. Its target antigen remains unknown. The sample originates from a study of monozygotic twins with inflammatory bowel disease (dated by TCRdb to between 2018 and 2021). General notes on the study: A total of some 30 monozygotic twin pairs were included in the full study, comprising nine German pairs (four IBD-concordant, five IBD-discordant) and 19 IBD-discordant Danish pairs. The search for disease-associated traits relied mainly on comparing, within discordant pairs, IBD patients with their genetically identical healthy co-twins. Each individual had, on average, about 151 000 unique TCRalpha sequences and 181 000 unique TCRbeta sequences available for analysis.

Libraries were built with 5' RACE. Each TCR library was prepared from 3,000 to 4,000 ng of total RNA. For each sample, cDNA synthesis was carried out in eight separate reactions using SMARTScribe reverse transcriptase. Unique molecular identifiers containing a 6-nucleotide sample barcode were introduced through template switching during cDNA synthesis. Two nested PCRs of roughly 16 and 10 cycles amplified the TCRalpha and TCRbeta cDNA, and bead purification followed each PCR. Before amplification, cDNA was treated with uracil DNA-glycosylase and purified using the QIAquick PCR purification kit. The second PCR added Illumina TruSeq-compatible adapters along with sample-specific barcodes. Library quality and concentration were checked on TapeStation and Qubit, and libraries were pooled at around 5.3 ng each. Sequencing of pooled libraries was carried out on an Illumina HiSeq2500 single-index Rapid Run using 2 x 100 bp reads and custom sequencing primers. The published analysis was carried out like this. MiGEC version 1.2.6 was used for UMI-based consensus assembly, which corrected PCR and sequencing errors. MiXCR version 2.1.1 was used for V(D)J alignment, clonotype assembly and CDR3 extraction. To normalise gene usage, clonotype sharing and MAIT/NKT TCR abundance, the analysis used the top 1000, 10 000 and 20 000 clonotypes per sample. After downsampling to 27 000 UMIs, diversity was calculated as the inverse Simpson index using the vegan R package. Paired Mann-Whitney U tests were applied to discordant twin pairs, and Benjamini-Hochberg correction was used for multiple testing. Reprocessed by TCRdb, the reads give a single entry per CDR3 protein sequence, without DNA. The V and J calls, along with clone size, are taken from TCRdb and not from the paper's own processing. The sample's table covers approximately 400,000 distinct CDR3 sequences. The leading ten clones occupy 2% to 3% of the sample.

For CDR1 and CDR2, the germline V gene lists KGHDR and SFDVKD. Inclusive of the bounding cysteine and phenylalanine, the CDR3 is 14 residues long. There is no recorded DNA. Findings and caveats that apply to the study as a whole: IBD patients shared fewer clonotypes with other individuals than healthy twins did, most markedly in patients showing signs of disease activity. A decrease in TCRbeta repertoire diversity, as measured by inverse Simpson index, was observed in IBD patients compared with their healthy co-twins. Differing immunosuppressive treatments among patients may have added background noise and inter-individual variability to the repertoires. No single strong signal or clonotype linked to IBD turned up in the results, so the idea that one exists was not supported. Concordant and discordant twins showed no difference in repertoire similarity, possibly because of limited statistical power. The analysis was unable to tell different T cell subtypes apart.

From each donor, an approximately 2.5 ml peripheral blood sample was collected into PAXgene tubes and stored at -80 degrees C. Total RNA was isolated from whole blood with the PAXgene blood miRNA kit on an automated QIAcube, without T cell sorting. Peripheral blood from monozygotic twin pairs concordant or discordant for inflammatory bowel disease was subjected to deep TCRalpha and TCRbeta repertoire profiling with unique molecular barcoding. For every twin pair, smoking habits were documented, and each individual was categorised as a current, former or never smoker. This receptor was obtained from a human donor with ulcerative colitis or Crohn's disease, or a healthy co-twin of an affected twin (not recorded which). The sample taken for sequencing was blood. Rearrangement joined TRBV24-1 to TRBJ2-5. The CDR3 protein sequence reads: CATSDGVAQETQYF.